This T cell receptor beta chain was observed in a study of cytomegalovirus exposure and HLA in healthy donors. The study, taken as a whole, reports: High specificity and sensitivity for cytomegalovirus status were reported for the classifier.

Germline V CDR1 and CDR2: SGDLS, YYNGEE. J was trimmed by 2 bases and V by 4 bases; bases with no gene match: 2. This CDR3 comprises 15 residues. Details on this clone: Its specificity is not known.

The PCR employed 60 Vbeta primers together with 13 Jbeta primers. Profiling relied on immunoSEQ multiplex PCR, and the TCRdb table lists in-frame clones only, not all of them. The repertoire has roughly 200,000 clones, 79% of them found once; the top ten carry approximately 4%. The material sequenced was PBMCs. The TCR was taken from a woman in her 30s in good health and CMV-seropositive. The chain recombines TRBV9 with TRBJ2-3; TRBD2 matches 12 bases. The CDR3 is CASSLAGGFTDTQYF. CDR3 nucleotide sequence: TGTGCCAGCAGCCTAGCGGGAGGGTTCACAGATACGCAGTATTTT.